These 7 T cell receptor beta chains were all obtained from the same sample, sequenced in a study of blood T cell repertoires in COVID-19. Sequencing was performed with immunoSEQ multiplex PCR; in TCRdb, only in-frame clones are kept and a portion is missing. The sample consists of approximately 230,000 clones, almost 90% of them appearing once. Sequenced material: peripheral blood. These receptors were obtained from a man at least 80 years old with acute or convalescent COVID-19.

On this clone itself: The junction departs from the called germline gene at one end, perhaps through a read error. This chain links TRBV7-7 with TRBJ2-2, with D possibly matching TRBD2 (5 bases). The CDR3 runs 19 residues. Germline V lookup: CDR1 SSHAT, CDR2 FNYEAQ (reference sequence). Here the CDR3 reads CASSARSVLTGINTGELFF. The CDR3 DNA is TGTGCTAGCAGCGCCAGATCTGTACTGACGGGAATTAATACCGGGGAGCTGTTTTTT. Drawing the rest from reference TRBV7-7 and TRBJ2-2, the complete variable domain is GAGVSQSPRYKVTKRGQDVTLRCDPISSHATLYWYQQALGQGPEFLTYFNYEAQPDKSGLPSDRFSAERPEGSISTLTIQRTEQRDSAMYRCASSARSVLTGINTGELFFGEGSRLTVL.

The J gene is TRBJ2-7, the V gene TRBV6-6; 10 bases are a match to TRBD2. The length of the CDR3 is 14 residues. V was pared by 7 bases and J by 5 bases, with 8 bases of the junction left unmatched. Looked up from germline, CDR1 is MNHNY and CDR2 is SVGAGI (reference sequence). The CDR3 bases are TGTGCCAGCACCTCTAGCGGGAGAAGGAACGAGCAGTACTTC. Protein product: CASTSSGRRNEQYF.

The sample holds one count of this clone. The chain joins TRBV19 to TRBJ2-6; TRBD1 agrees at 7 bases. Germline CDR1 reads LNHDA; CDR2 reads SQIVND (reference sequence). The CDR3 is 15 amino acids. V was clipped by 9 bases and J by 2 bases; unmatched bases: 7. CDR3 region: CASGLDRAGANVLTF. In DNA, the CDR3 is TGTGCCAGCGGATTAGACAGGGCTGGGGCCAACGTCCTGACTTTC.

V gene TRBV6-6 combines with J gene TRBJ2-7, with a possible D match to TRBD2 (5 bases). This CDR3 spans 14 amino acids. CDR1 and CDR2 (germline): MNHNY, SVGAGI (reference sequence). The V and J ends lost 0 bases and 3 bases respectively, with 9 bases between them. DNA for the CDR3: TGTGCCAGCAGTTACTCTCCTCGGGGCTACGAGCAGTACTTC. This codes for CASSYSPRGYEQYF.

The CDR3 DNA reads TGTGCCAGCAGCCGACACGCCCCTGGAAACACCATATATTTT. It is translated as CASSRHAPGNTIYF. The V and J genes are TRBV5-6 and TRBJ1-3; no clear D. CDR1 is SGHDT, CDR2 YYEEEE, per germline. The CDR3 extends over 14 amino acids. V lost 4 bases and J 2 bases, leaving 10 bases between the germline ends.

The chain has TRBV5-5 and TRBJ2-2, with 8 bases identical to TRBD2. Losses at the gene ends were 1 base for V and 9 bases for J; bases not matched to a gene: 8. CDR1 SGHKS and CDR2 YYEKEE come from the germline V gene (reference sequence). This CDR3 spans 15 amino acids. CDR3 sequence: CASSLLAGGMRELFF. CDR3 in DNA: TGTGCCAGCAGCTTGCTAGCGGGTGGAATGCGGGAGCTGTTTTTT. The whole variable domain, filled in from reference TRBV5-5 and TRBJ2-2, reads DAGVTQSPTHLIKTRGQQVTLRCSPISGHKSVSWYQQVLGQGPQFIFQYYEKEERGRGNFPDRFSARQFPNYSSELNVNALLLGDSALYLCASSLLAGGMRELFFGEGSRLTVL.

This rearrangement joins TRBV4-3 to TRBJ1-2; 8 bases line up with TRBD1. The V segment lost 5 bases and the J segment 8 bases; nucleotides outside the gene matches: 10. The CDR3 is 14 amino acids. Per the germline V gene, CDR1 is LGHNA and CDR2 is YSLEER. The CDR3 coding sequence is TGCGCCAGCAGCTATGAACAGGGGGTCGGCGGCTACACCTTC. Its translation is CASSYEQGVGGYTF.